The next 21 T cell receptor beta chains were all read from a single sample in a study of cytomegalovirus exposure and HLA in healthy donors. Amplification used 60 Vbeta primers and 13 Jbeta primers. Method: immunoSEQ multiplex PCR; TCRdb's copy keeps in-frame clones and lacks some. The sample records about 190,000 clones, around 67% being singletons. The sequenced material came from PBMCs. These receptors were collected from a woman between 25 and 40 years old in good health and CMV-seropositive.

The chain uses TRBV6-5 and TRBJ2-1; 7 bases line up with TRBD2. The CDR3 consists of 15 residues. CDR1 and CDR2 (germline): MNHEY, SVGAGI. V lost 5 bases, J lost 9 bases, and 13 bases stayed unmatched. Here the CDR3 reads CASSPRSMTSREQFF. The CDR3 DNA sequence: TGTGCCAGCAGTCCTCGCAGTATGACTAGCCGTGAGCAGTTCTTC.

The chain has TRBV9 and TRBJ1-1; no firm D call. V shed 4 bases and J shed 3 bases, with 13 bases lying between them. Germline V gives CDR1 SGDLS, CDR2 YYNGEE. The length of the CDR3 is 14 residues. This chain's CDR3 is CASSPRWGDTEAFF. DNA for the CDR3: TGTGCCAGCAGCCCGCGGTGGGGAGACACTGAAGCTTTCTTT. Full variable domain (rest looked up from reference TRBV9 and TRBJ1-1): DSGVTQTPKHLITATGQRVTLRCSPRSGDLSVYWYQQSLDQGLQFLIQYYNGEERAKGNILERFSAQQFPDLHSELNLSSLELGDSALYFCASSPRWGDTEAFFGQGTRLTVV.

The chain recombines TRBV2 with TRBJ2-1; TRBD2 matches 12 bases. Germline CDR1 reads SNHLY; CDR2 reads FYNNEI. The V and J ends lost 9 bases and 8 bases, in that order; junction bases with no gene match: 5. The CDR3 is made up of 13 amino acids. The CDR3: CASLAGGFDEQFF. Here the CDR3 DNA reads TGTGCCAGTCTAGCGGGAGGGTTTGATGAGCAGTTCTTC.

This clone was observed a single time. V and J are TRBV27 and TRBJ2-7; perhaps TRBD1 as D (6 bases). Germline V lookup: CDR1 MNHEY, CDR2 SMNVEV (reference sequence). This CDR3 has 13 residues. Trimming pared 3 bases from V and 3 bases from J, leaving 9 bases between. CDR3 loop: CASSFGQIYEQYF. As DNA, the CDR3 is TGTGCCAGCAGTTTCGGACAGATCTACGAGCAGTACTTC.

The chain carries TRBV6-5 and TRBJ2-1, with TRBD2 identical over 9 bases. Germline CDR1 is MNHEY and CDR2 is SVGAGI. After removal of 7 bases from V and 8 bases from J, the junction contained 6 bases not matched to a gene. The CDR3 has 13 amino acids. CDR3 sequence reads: CASKPPSGDEQFF. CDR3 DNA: TGTGCCAGCAAACCCCCTAGCGGGGATGAGCAGTTCTTC.

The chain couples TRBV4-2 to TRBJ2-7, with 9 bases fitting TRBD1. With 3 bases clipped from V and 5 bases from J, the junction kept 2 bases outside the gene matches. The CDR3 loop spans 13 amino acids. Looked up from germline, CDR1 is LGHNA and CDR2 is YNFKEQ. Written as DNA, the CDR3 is TGTGCCAGCAGCCAGGGGACAGGGAACGAGCAGTACTTC. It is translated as CASSQGTGNEQYF.

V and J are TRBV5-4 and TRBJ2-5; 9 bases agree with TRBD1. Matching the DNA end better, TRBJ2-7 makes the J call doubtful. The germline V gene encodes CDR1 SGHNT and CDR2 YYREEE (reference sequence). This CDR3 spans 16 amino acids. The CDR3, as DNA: TGTGCCAGCAGCTTTACCGGGACAGGGCGTTTCTCCGAGCAGTACTTC. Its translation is CASSFTGTGRFSEQYF.

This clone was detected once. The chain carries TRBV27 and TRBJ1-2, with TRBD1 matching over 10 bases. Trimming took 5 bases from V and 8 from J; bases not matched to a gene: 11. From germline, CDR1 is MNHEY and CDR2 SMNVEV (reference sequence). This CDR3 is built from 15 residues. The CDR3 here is CASSPRQGAQKGYTF. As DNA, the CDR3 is TGTGCCAGCAGTCCCAGACAGGGGGCGCAGAAGGGCTACACCTTC.

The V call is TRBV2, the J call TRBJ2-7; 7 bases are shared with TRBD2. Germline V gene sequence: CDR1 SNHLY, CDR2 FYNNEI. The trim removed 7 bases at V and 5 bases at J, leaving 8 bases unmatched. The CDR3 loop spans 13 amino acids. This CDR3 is CASTGRGTHEQYF. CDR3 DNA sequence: TGTGCCAGCACCGGGCGGGGGACTCACGAGCAGTACTTC.

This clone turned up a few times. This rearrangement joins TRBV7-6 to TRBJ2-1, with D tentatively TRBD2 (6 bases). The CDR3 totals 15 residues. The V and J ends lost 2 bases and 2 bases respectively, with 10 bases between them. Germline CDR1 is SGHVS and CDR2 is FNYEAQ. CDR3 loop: CASSLILAPYNEQFF. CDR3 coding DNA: TGTGCCAGCAGCTTAATCCTAGCGCCCTACAATGAGCAGTTCTTC.

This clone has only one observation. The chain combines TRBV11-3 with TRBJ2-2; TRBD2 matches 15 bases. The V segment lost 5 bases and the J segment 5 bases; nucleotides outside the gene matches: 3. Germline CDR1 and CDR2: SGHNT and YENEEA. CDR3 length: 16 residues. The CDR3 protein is CASSQGLAGGTGELFF. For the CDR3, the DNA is TGTGCCAGCAGCCAGGGACTAGCGGGAGGAACCGGGGAGCTGTTTTTT.

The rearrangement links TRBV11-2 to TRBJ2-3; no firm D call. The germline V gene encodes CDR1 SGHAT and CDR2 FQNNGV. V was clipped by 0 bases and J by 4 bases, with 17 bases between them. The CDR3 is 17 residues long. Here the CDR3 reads CASSLDSARRIADTQYF. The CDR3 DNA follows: TGTGCCAGCAGCTTAGATTCGGCTAGAAGGATCGCAGATACGCAGTATTTT.

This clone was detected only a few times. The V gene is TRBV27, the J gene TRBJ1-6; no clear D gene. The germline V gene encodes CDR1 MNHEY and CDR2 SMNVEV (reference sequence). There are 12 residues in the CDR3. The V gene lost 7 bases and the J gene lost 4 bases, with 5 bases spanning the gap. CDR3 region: CASTKYNSPLHF. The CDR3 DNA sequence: TGTGCCAGCACTAAGTATAATTCACCCCTCCACTTT.

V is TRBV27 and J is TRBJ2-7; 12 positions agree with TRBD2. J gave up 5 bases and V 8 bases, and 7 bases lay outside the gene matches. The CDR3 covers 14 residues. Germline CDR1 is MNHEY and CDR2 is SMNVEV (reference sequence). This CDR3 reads CASGLAGGLNEQYF. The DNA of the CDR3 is TGTGCCAGCGGCCTAGCGGGAGGGCTCAACGAGCAGTACTTC.

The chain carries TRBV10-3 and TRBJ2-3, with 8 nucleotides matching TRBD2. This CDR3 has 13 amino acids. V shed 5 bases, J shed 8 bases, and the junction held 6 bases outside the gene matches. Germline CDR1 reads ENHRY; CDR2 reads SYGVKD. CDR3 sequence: CAISPGLVGTQYF. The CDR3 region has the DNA TGTGCCATCAGTCCGGGACTAGTAGGTACGCAGTATTTT.

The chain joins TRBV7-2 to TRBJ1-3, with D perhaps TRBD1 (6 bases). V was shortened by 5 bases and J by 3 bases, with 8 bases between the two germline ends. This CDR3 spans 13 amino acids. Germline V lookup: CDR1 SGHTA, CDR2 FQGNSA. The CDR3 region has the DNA TGTGCCAGCAGCCCACAGGGTGGAAACACCATATATTTT. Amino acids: CASSPQGGNTIYF.

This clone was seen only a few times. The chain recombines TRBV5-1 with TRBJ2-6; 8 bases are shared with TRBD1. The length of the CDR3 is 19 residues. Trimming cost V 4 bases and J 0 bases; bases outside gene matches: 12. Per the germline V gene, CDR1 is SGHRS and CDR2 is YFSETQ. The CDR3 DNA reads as TGCGCCAGCAGCCACCATCTCCGGGACAGGACCTCTGGGGCCAACGTCCTGACTTTC. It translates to CASSHHLRDRTSGANVLTF. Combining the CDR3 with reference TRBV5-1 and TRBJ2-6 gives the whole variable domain KAGVTQTPRYLIKTRGQQVTLSCSPISGHRSVSWYQQTPGQGLQFLFEYFSETQRNKGNFPGRFSGRQFSNSRSEMNVSTLELGDSALYLCASSHHLRDRTSGANVLTFGAGSRLTVL.

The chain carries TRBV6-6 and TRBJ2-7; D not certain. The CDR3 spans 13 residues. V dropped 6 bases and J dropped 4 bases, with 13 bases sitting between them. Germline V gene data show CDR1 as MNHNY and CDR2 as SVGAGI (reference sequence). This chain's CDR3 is CASSSLPPYEQYF. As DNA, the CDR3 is TGTGCCAGCAGCTCCCTACCCCCTTACGAGCAGTACTTC.

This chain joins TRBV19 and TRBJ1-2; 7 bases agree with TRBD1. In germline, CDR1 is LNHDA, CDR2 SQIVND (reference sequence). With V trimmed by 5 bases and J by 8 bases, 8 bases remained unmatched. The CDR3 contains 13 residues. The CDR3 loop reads CASSLGGNRGYTF. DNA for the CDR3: TGTGCCAGTAGTTTAGGGGGCAATCGGGGCTACACCTTC.

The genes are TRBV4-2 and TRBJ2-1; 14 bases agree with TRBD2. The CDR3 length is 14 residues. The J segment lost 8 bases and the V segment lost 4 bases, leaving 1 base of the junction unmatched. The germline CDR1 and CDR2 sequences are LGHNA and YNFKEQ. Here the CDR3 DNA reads TGTGCCAGCAGCCGGGGACTAGCGGGAGATGAGCAGTTCTTC. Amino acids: CASSRGLAGDEQFF.

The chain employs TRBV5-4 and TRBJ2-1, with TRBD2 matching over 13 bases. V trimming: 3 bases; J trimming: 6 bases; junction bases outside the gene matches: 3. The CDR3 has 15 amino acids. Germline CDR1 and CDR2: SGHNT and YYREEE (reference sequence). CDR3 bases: TGTGCCAGCAGCTCCGGGACTAGCGGGGCCAATGAGCAGTTCTTC. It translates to CASSSGTSGANEQFF.